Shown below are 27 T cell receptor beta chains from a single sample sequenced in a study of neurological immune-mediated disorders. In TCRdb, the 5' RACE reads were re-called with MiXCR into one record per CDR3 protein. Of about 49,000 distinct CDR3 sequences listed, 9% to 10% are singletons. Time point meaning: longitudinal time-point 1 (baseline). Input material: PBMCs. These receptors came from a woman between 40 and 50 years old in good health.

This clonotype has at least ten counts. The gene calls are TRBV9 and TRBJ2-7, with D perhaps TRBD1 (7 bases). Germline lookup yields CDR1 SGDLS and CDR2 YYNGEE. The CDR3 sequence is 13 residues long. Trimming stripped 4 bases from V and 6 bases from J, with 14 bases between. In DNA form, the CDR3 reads TGTGCCAGCAGCCCCAGGGGGGCACGCGAGCAGTACTTC. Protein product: CASSPRGAREQYF.

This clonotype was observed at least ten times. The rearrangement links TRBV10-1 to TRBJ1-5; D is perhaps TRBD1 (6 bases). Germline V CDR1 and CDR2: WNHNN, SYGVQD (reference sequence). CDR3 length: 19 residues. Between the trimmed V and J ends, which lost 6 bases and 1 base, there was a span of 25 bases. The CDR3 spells CASRGKGHRVPFSNQPQHF. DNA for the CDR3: TGCGCCAGCAGAGGCAAAGGACACAGGGTTCCTTTCAGCAATCAGCCCCAGCATTTT.

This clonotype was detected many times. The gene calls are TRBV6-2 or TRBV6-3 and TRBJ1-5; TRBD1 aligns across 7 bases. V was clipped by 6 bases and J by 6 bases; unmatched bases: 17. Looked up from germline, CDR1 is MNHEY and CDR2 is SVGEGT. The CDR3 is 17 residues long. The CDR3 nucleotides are TGTGCCAGCAGCCCAGTCTGGTGGCAGGGGGACGGTCAGCCCCAGCATTTT. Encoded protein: CASSPVWWQGDGQPQHF.

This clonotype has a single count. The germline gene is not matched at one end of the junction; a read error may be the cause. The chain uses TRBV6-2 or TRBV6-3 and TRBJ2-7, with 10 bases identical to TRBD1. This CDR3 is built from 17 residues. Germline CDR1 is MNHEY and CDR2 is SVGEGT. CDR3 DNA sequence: TGTGCCATCAGTCATTTCCCGGGACAGGGGCTGGGCCACGAGCAGTACTTC. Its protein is CAISHFPGQGLGHEQYF.

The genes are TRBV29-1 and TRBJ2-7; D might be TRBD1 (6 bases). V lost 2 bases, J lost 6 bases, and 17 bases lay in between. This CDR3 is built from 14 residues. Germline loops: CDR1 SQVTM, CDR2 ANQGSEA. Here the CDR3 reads CSVEFEGGPIEQYF. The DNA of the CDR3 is TGCAGCGTTGAATTCGAAGGGGGTCCCATCGAGCAGTACTTC.

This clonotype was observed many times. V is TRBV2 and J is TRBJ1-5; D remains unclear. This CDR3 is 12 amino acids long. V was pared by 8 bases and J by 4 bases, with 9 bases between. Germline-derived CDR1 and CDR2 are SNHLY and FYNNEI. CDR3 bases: TGTGCCAGCGCACCCCCAAATCAGCCCCAGCATTTT. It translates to CASAPPNQPQHF.

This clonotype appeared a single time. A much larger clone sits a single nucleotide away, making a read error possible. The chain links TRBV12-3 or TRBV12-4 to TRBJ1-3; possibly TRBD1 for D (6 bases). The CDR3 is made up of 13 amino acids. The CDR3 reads CASSFLQGNTISF. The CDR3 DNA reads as TGTGCCAGCAGTTTCCTACAGGGAAACACCATATCTTTT.

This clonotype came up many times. The CDR3 region is CASSLASGGAETQYF. In nucleotides, the CDR3 is TGCGCCAGCAGCTTGGCCTCGGGGGGGGCCGAGACCCAGTACTTC. The gene calls are TRBV5-1 and TRBJ2-5; 8 positions match TRBD2. After removal of 0 bases from V and 5 bases from J, the junction contained 6 bases not matched to a gene. CDR1 and CDR2 (germline): SGHRS, YFSETQ. The CDR3 runs to 15 residues.

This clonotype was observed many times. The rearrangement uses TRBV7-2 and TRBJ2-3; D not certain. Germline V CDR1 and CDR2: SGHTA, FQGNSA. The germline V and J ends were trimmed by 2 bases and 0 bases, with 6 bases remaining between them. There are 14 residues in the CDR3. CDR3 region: CASSLSSSTDTQYF. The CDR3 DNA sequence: TGTGCCAGCAGCTTATCATCTAGCACAGATACGCAGTATTTT.

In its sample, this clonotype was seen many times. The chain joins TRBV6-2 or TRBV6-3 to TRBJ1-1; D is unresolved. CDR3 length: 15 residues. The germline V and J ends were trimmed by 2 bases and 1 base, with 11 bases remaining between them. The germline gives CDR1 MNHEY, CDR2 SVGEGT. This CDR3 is CASSYGGSPNTEAFF. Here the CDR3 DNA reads TGTGCCAGCAGTTACGGAGGGAGTCCGAACACTGAAGCTTTCTTT.

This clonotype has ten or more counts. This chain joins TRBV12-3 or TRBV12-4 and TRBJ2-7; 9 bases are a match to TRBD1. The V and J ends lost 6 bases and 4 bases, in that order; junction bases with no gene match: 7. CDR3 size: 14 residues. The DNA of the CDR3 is TGTGCCAGCAGGGGACAGGGTGAAGGGTACGAGCAGTACTTC. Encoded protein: CASRGQGEGYEQYF.

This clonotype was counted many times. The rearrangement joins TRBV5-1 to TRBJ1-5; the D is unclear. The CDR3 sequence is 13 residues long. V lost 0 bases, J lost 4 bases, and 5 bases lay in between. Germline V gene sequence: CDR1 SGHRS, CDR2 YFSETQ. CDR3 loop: CASSLGSNQPQHF. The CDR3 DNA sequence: TGCGCCAGCAGCTTGGGGAGTAATCAGCCCCAGCATTTT.

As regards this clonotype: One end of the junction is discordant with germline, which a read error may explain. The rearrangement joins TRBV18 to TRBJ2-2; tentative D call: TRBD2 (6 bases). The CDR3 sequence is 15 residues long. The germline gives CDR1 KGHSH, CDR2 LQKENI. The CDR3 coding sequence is TGCTCCAGCTCACGTTGGGAGGCGGACACCGGGGAGCTGTTTTTT. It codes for CSSSRWEADTGELFF.

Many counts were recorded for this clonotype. CDR3 in DNA: TGTGCCAGCAGTGGTCCCAATTTAGGGACTAGCGGGATCTCCTACGAGCAGTACTTC. The encoded protein is CASSGPNLGTSGISYEQYF. V and J are TRBV6-1 and TRBJ2-7; 13 bases match TRBD2. The V segment lost 4 bases and the J segment 0 bases; nucleotides outside the gene matches: 12. From germline, CDR1 is MNHNS and CDR2 SASEGT. The CDR3 totals 19 residues.

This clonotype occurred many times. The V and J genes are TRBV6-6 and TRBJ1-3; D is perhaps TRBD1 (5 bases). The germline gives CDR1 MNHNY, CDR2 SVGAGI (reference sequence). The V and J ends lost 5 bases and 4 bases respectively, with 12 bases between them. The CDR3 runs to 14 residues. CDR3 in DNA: TGTGCCAGCAGTCCATACTGGGACGGAAACACCATATATTTT. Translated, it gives CASSPYWDGNTIYF.

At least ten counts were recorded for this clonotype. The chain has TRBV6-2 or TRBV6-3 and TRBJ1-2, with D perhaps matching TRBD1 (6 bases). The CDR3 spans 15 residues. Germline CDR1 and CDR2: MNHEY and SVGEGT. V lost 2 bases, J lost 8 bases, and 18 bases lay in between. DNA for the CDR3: TGTGCCAGCAGTTACCACGAGAGCAGGGGTCGCGGCTACACCTTC. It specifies CASSYHESRGRGYTF.

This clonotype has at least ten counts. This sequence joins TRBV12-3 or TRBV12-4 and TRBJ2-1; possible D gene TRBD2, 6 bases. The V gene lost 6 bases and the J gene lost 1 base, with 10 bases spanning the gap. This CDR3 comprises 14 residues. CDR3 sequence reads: CASRRGGSYNEQFF. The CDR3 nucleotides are TGTGCCAGCAGGAGAGGAGGGTCCTACAATGAGCAGTTCTTC.

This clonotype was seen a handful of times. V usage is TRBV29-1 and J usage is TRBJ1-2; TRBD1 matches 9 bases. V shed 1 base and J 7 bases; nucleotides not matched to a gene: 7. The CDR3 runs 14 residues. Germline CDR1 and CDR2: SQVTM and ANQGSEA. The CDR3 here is CSVEVQQGAGGYTF. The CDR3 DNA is TGCAGCGTTGAAGTTCAACAGGGGGCAGGTGGCTACACCTTC.

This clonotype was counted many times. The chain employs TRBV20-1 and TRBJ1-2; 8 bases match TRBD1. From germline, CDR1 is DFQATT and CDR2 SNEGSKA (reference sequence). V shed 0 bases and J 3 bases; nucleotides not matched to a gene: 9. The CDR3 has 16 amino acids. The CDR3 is CSARDPAGGLYYGYTF. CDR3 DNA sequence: TGCAGTGCTAGAGACCCCGCAGGGGGCCTCTACTATGGCTACACCTTC.

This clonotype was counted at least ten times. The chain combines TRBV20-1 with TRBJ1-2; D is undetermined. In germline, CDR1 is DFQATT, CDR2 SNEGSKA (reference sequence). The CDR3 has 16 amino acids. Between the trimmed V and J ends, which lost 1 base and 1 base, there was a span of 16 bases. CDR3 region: CSARVDGGSVNYGYTF. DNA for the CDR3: TGCAGTGCTAGAGTTGATGGTGGCAGCGTTAACTATGGCTACACCTTC.

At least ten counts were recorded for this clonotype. The CDR3 region is CASSPRTGTGGAPQHF. The CDR3 nucleotides are TGTGCCAGCTCACCTCGAACCGGGACAGGGGGTGCGCCCCAGCATTTT. The chain uses TRBV18 and TRBJ1-5, with 11 bases fitting TRBD1. The CDR3 is 16 amino acids. The V gene end was trimmed by 3 bases and the J gene end by 9 bases; junction bases not matched to a gene: 10. Germline-derived CDR1 and CDR2 are KGHSH and LQKENI.

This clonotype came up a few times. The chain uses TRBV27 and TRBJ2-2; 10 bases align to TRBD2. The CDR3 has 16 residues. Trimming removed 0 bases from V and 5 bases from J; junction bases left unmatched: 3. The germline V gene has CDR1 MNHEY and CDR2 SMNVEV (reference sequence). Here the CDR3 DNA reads TGTGCCAGCAGTTTATCACTAGCGGGATTTACCGGGGAGCTGTTTTTT. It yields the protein CASSLSLAGFTGELFF.

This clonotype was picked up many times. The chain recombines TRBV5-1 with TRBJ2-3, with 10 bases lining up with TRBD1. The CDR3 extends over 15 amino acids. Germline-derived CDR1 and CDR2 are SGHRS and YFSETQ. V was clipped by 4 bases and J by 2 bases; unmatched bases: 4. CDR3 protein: CASSEGQGYTDTQYF. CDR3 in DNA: TGCGCCAGCAGCGAGGGACAGGGGTACACAGATACGCAGTATTTT.

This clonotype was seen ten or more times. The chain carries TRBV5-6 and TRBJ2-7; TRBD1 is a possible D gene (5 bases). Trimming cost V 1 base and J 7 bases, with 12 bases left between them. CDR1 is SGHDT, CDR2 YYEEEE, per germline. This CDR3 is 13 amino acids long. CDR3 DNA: TGTGCCAGCAGCTTGACAGGTTGGGGAGAGCAGTACTTC. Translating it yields CASSLTGWGEQYF.

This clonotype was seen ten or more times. CDR3 region: CASSEPLGQQETQYF. The CDR3 nucleotides read TGTGCCAGCAGTGAACCACTCGGACAGCAAGAGACCCAGTACTTC. The chain is built from TRBV25-1 and TRBJ2-5; tentative D call: TRBD1 (6 bases). The CDR3 runs to 15 residues. The V gene lost 2 bases and the J gene lost 2 bases, with 12 bases spanning the gap. The germline V gene has CDR1 MGHDK and CDR2 SYGVNS.

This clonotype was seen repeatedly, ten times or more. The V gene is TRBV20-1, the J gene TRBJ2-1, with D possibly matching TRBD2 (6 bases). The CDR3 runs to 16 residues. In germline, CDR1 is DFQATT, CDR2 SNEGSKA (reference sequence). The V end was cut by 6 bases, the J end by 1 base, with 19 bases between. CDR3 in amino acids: CSARDPSGLSYNEQFF. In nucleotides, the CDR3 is TGCAGTGCGAGGGATCCCAGCGGGTTATCCTACAATGAGCAGTTCTTC.

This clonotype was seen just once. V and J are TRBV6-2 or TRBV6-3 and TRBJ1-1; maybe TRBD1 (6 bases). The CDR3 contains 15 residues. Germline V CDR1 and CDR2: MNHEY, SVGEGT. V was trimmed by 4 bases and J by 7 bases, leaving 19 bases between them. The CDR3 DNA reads TGTGCCAGCAGTTCCCTGGTCCCACAAGGGGGTGAAGCTTTCTTT. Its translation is CASSSLVPQGGEAFF.